This T cell receptor (beta chain) was recovered during a study of vaccination effects on CD4 cells after COVID-19. The wider study: Participants were given two doses of BNT162b2 or mRNA-1273 vaccine.

Ahead of sequencing, the ViraFEST assay grew antigen-specific CD4+ T cells using viral peptide pools. With nine to eleven days of culture completed, CD4+ T cells were isolated. By PCR, the person was confirmed to have had SARS-CoV-2 infection between March and December 2020. Germline CDR1 KGHSH, CDR2 LQKENI. This CDR3 region has 17 residues. With V trimmed by 5 bases and J by 2 bases, 7 bases remained unmatched. Method: immunoSEQ multiplex PCR; TCRdb's copy keeps in-frame clones and lacks some. The data show roughly 73,000 clones, around 70% seen once. As for this clone: Its antigen is not identified.

This receptor was identified in a human donor who had a prior SARS-CoV-2 infection. The chain carries TRBV18 and TRBJ2-3; 13 bases match TRBD2. The sequenced sample was CD4+ T cells from PBMCs cultured with HIV peptides, obtained before COVID-19 vaccination. Subset noted: HIV-1 Nef peptide pool negative control/reference culture. CDR3 sequence: CASSEGGLAGPTDTQYF. CDR3 DNA sequence: TGTGCCAGCTCAGAAGGGGGACTAGCGGGACCCACAGATACGCAGTATTTT.